This TCR beta chain came from a study of T cells after yellow fever vaccination. As for the study in general: SMART-Seq v4 Ultra Low Input served to prepare low-cell-number fractions. Study results and limitations: A large majority of primary-vaccination clones showed up again after the booster (approximately 95% CD4, 88% CD8). Peaking on day 5 versus 15, the secondary response was faster but weaker.

The CDR3 consists of 15 residues. Germline CDR1 is SGHVS and CDR2 is FQNEAQ. The V gene lost 2 bases and the J gene lost 7 bases, with 15 bases spanning the gap. On this clonotype: Its antigen is undetermined.

TCRdb analysed the 5' RACE reads with MiXCR anew, one entry per CDR3 protein. In the table there are more than 110,000 distinct CDR3 sequences, 5% to 8% of which are singletons. This chain uses TRBV7-8 with TRBJ1-5; tentatively, D is TRBD1 (5 bases). The TCR sequence derives from a man aged 25 to 40 who received the YFV17D yellow fever vaccine. Sequencing was performed on CD4+ T cells sorted from PBMCs, taken 10 days after the yellow fever booster vaccination. The CDR3 here is CASSLLDVGEQPQHF. For the CDR3, the DNA is TGTGCCAGCAGCTTACTGGACGTGGGGGAGCAGCCCCAGCATTTT. The variable domain in full, with the rest retrieved from reference TRBV7-8 and TRBJ1-5, is GAGVSQSPRYKVAKRGQDVALRCDPISGHVSLFWYQQALGQGPEFLTYFQNEAQLDKSGLPSDRFFAERPEGSVSTLKIQRTQQEDSAVYLCASSLLDVGEQPQHFGDGTRLSIL.